This record covers a single TCR beta chain. Its antigen is not identified. This sample is part of a study of cytotoxic CD8 clonotypes in ibrutinib-treated CLL. Study details: Overall, some 24 responses were partial and 2 complete; following median roughly 70 months, roughly 15 patients stayed remitted and roughly twelve progressed. Findings and caveats of the study: Baseline values of clonality outstripped age-matched healthy donors and followed circulating CD8+ T-cell counts. Under treatment, the uncommon public clonotypes either contracted or remained stable.

Trimming took 0 bases from V and 2 from J, leaving 11 bases between them. The CDR3 runs to 15 residues. CDR1 SGHRS and CDR2 YFSETQ come from the germline V gene. The table came from immunoSEQ multiplex PCR; TCRdb's copy has only in-frame clones and leaves some out. The table has hundreds of thousands of clones, 67% seen once. The V and J genes are TRBV5-1 and TRBJ1-1; no clear D. The sequence was obtained from a human donor with chronic lymphocytic leukemia. The material was PBMCs, obtained after 36 months of ibrutinib treatment. CDR3: CASSLAGTPNTEAFF. The CDR3 DNA follows: TGCGCCAGCAGCTTGGCTGGTACTCCAAACACTGAAGCTTTCTTT. The whole variable domain, remainder taken from reference TRBV5-1 and TRBJ1-1, is KAGVTQTPRYLIKTRGQQVTLSCSPISGHRSVSWYQQTPGQGLQFLFEYFSETQRNKGNFPGRFSGRQFSNSRSEMNVSTLELGDSALYLCASSLAGTPNTEAFFGQGTRLTVV.